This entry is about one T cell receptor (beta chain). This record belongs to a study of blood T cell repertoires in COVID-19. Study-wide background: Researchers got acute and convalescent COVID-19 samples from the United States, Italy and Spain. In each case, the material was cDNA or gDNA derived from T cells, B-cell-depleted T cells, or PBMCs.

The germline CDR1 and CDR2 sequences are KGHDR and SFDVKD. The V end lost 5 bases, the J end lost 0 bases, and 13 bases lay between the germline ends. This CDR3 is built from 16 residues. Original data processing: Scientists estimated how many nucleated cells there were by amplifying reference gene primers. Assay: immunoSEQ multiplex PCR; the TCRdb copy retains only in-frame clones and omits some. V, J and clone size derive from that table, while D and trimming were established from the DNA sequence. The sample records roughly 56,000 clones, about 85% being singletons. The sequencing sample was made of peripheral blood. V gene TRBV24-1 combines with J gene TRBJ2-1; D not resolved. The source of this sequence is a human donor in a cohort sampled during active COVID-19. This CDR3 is CATSGQAGTSYNEQFF. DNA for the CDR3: TGTGCCACCAGTGGTCAGGCCGGAACCTCCTACAATGAGCAGTTCTTC.